The clone carrying this TCR beta chain has just a few counts. The antigen remains undetermined. Germline V gene sequence: CDR1 SEHNR, CDR2 FQNEAQ (reference sequence). The CDR3 loop spans 17 amino acids. V was trimmed by 5 bases and J by 3 bases, leaving 20 bases between them. These data are taken from a study of PD-L1 blockade in urothelial cancer. Across the whole study: The patients' atezolizumab therapy, 1,200 mg intravenously every 3 weeks, started around 2014. At 6 weeks and at 3 weeks (second dose) after treatment start, blood was analyzed. General study points: By 3 weeks, tumor-associated blood clones had expanded more in durable-benefit patients.

Sequencing was performed with immunoSEQ multiplex PCR; in TCRdb, only in-frame clones are kept and a portion is missing. The sample includes about 53,000 clones, around 90% seen only once; the top ten take roughly 14%. Time point meaning: pretreatment peripheral blood. This chain joins TRBV7-9 and TRBJ2-1; a weak D match, TRBD2 (5 bases). This sample comprised PBMCs, obtained around atezolizumab (anti-PD-L1) treatment. The TCR originated in a woman aged 60-70 years with urothelial cancer. CDR3 nucleotides: TGTGCCAGCAGCCCCGCCGATGCACTAGTGTACTACAATGAGCAGTTCTTC. Amino acids: CASSPADALVYYNEQFF.